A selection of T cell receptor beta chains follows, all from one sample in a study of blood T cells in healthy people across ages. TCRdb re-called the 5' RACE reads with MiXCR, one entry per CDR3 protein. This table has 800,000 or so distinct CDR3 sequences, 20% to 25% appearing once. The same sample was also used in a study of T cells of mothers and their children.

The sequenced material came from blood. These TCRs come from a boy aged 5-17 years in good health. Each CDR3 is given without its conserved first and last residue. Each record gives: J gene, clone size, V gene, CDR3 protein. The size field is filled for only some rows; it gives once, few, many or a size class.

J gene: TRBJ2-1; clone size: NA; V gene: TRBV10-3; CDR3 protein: ATQKSGANYNEQF
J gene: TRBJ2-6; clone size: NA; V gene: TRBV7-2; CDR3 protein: ASSPHPFGANVLT
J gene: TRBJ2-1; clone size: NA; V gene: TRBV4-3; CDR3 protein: ASSPGTSGGAYEQF
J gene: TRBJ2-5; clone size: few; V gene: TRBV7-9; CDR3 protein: ASTSGQLYEQY
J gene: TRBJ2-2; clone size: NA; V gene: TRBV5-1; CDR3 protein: ASSSVFQQNTGELF
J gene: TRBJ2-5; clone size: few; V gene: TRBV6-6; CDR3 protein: ASSYGLAGRGQETQY
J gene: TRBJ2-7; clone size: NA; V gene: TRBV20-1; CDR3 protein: SAKNIPGLATYEQY
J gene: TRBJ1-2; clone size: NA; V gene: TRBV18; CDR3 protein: ASSLSGTHYGYT
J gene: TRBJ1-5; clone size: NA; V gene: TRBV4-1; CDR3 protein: ASTPSTPSNQPQH
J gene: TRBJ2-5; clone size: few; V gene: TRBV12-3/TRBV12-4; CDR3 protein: ASASGIQETQY
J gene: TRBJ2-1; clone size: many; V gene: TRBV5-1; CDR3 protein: ASSLVGGSSYNEQF
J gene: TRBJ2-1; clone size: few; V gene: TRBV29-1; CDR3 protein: SVGEAEQF
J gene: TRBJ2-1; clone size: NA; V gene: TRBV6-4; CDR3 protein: ASSGTSGRAGEQF
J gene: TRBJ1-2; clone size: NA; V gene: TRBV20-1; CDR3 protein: SAYTGFDYT
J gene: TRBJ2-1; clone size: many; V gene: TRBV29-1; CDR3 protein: SATQGRSYNEQF
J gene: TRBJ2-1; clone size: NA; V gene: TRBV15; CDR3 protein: ATSREFSRGEQF
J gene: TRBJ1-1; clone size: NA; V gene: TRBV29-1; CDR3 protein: SVGVWGTEAF
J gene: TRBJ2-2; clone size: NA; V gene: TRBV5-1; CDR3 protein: ASSLMDRPNTGELF